This TCR beta chain was recovered during a study of blood T cell repertoires in COVID-19. The data were produced by immunoSEQ multiplex PCR, yet TCRdb's version contains in-frame clones alone and is incomplete. The sample records tens of thousands of clones, approximately 81% being singletons. The CDR3 runs to 14 residues. V was cut by 6 bases and J by 4 bases, with 15 bases left in between. Per germline, CDR1 SNHLY and CDR2 FYNNEI. Seattle patient enrollment occurred during active infection, with longitudinal follow-up thereafter. The sequence was collected from a man in his 70s with COVID-19, enrolled during active disease. Sequenced input: peripheral blood. This chain joins TRBV2 and TRBJ1-2, with TRBD1 as a possible D gene (5 bases). This chain's CDR3 is CASRAGPTLYGYTF. Written as DNA, the CDR3 is TGTGCCAGCAGGGCGGGACCGACCCTCTATGGCTACACCTTC.